What follows are 15 T cell receptor beta chains derived from one specimen sequenced in a study of blood T cell repertoires in COVID-19. The data were produced by immunoSEQ multiplex PCR, yet TCRdb's version contains in-frame clones alone and is incomplete. Altogether roughly 170,000 clones are present, about 85% being singletons, with the ten largest covering under 7%. The specimen sequenced was peripheral blood. The source of these receptors is a woman aged 50 to 65 with COVID-19, enrolled during active disease.

In nucleotides, the CDR3 is TGTGCCAGCAGCCCAGATACAAGGACAGTTACCTACGAGCAGTACTTC. Encoded protein: CASSPDTRTVTYEQYF. V gene TRBV3-1 (or the pseudogene TRBV3-2) combines with J gene TRBJ2-7; tentatively, D is TRBD1 (6 bases). The CDR3 extends over 16 amino acids. With 4 bases removed from V and 2 bases from J, the gap between germline ends came to 18 bases. Per germline, CDR1 LGHDT and CDR2 YNNKEL (reference sequence).

This clone was counted a single time. The genes are TRBV5-1 and TRBJ2-5; 9 nucleotides agree with TRBD1. The CDR3 loop spans 13 amino acids. The junction had 6 bases not matched to a gene; V was cut back by 7 bases and J by 5 bases. The germline V gene encodes CDR1 SGHRS and CDR2 YFSETQ. The chain's CDR3 is CASGGQGRETQYF. The CDR3 DNA sequence: TGCGCCAGCGGCGGACAGGGGCGGGAGACCCAGTACTTC.

The chain employs TRBV5-1 and TRBJ2-1; 10 bases are a match to TRBD1. Trimming at V came to 4 bases and at J to 0 bases, leaving 4 bases not matched to a gene. In germline, CDR1 is SGHRS, CDR2 YFSETQ. The CDR3 loop spans 16 amino acids. DNA for the CDR3: TGCGCCAGCAGCAGCGGGACAGGGGTCTCCTACAATGAGCAGTTCTTC. Protein sequence: CASSSGTGVSYNEQFF. The complete variable domain, with remaining parts taken from reference TRBV5-1 and TRBJ2-1, reads KAGVTQTPRYLIKTRGQQVTLSCSPISGHRSVSWYQQTPGQGLQFLFEYFSETQRNKGNFPGRFSGRQFSNSRSEMNVSTLELGDSALYLCASSSGTGVSYNEQFFGPGTRLTVL.

The chain joins TRBV12-5 to TRBJ2-1, with 10 bases lining up with TRBD2. Per the germline V gene, CDR1 is LGHNT and CDR2 is FRNRAP. V gave up 4 bases and J gave up 6 bases; unmatched junction bases: 12. There are 17 residues in the CDR3. The CDR3 region has the DNA TGTGCTAGTGGTTACCTCCTTAGCGGGGGGAGAGGCAATGAGCAGTTCTTC. Translated: CASGYLLSGGRGNEQFF.

J is TRBJ2-1 and V is TRBV7-7, with TRBD2 identical over 9 bases. The length of the CDR3 is 15 residues. The junction had 3 bases not matched to a gene; V was cut back by 1 base and J by 5 bases. Germline V gives CDR1 SSHAT, CDR2 FNYEAQ (reference sequence). This CDR3 is CASSLDSGSDNEQFF. The DNA of the CDR3 is TGTGCCAGCAGCTTAGATAGCGGGAGCGACAATGAGCAGTTCTTC.

The chain combines TRBV10-3 with TRBJ2-7; D is possibly TRBD1 (6 bases). Trimming cost V 6 bases and J 2 bases, with 11 bases left between them. The CDR3 sequence is 13 residues long. In germline, CDR1 is ENHRY, CDR2 SYGVKD. CDR3 DNA sequence: TGTGCCATCAGCACGGACAGAGCCTACGAGCAGTACTTC. This sequence encodes CAISTDRAYEQYF.

The chain couples TRBV5-4 to TRBJ2-2, with 8 bases aligning to TRBD2. CDR3 length equals 15 residues. Germline CDR1 reads SGHNT; CDR2 reads YYREEE (reference sequence). J lost 2 bases, V lost 6 bases, and 6 bases had no gene match. CDR3 region: CASTWSGGNTGELFF. The CDR3 region has the DNA TGTGCCAGCACCTGGAGCGGGGGAAACACCGGGGAGCTGTTTTTT.

This clone has just one count. The chain couples TRBV30 to TRBJ2-7; tentative D call: TRBD1 (6 bases). V lost 1 base, J lost 7 bases, and 23 bases lay in between. CDR3 length equals 16 residues. Germline V gives CDR1 GTSNPN, CDR2 SVGIG (reference sequence). CDR3 in DNA: TGTGCCTGGAGTGGATTGCCAGGGGCGGATCTAGGGGAGCAGTACTTC. Amino acids: CAWSGLPGADLGEQYF.

This clone was detected only once. The chain uses TRBV7-3 and TRBJ2-3, with a possible D match to TRBD1 (8 bases). The CDR3 is 15 amino acids. The V gene lost 5 bases and the J gene lost 3 bases, with 15 bases spanning the gap. Germline V gene lookup returns CDR1 SGHTA and CDR2 FQGTGA. The CDR3 region is CASSTGQGGTDTQYF. The CDR3 DNA sequence: TGTGCCAGCAGCACCGGACAGGGAGGGACAGATACGCAGTATTTT.

V and J are TRBV21-1 and TRBJ2-7; the table's D call, TRBD1, has no DNA check behind it. TRBV21-1 is annotated as a pseudogene. This CDR3 has 15 amino acids. This chain's CDR3 is CASSKAGHGTYEQYF. Written as DNA, the CDR3 is TGTGCCAGCAGCAAAGCTGGGCACGGAACCTACGAGCAGTACTTC.

The chain combines TRBV28 with TRBJ1-5; the D gene is possibly TRBD1 (6 bases). The CDR3 is 13 residues long. V lost 6 bases, J lost 3 bases, and 9 bases lay in between. Germline V gene lookup returns CDR1 MDHEN and CDR2 SYDVKM. CDR3 sequence: CASSRDNNQPQHF. The CDR3, as DNA: TGTGCCAGCAGCCGGGACAACAATCAGCCCCAGCATTTT. The full variable domain, with the rest looked up from reference TRBV28 and TRBJ1-5, is DVKVTQSSRYLVKRTGEKVFLECVQDMDHENMFWYRQDPGLGLRLIYFSYDVKMKEKGDIPEGYSVSREKKERFSLILESASTNQTSMYLCASSRDNNQPQHFGDGTRLSIL.

J is TRBJ1-6 and V is TRBV6-5; TRBD1 might be the D (5 bases). Germline assignment: CDR1 MNHEY and CDR2 SVGAGI. The V and J ends lost 6 bases and 7 bases respectively, with 13 bases between them. This CDR3 has 14 residues. DNA of the CDR3: TGTGCCAGCAGCCCGGGACTGGGAAATTCACCCCTCCACTTT. This encodes CASSPGLGNSPLHF.

The chain employs TRBV18 and TRBJ2-5, with D perhaps TRBD1 (5 bases). Trimming removed 4 bases at V and 0 bases at J, with 6 bases between. The germline V gene encodes CDR1 KGHSH and CDR2 LQKENI. The CDR3 spans 13 residues. CDR3 bases: TGTGCCAGCTCACAGGGGAACCAAGAGACCCAGTACTTC. Its translation: CASSQGNQETQYF. The whole variable domain, filled in from reference TRBV18 and TRBJ2-5, reads NAGVMQNPRHLVRRRGQEARLRCSPMKGHSHVYWYRQLPEEGLKFMVYLQKENIIDESGMPKERFSAEFPKEGPSILRIQQVVRGDSAAYFCASSQGNQETQYFGPGTRLLVL.

The chain joins TRBV5-1 to TRBJ2-5; no clear D. CDR3 length: 13 amino acids. CDR1 is SGHRS and CDR2 is YFSETQ in the germline V gene. V lost 0 bases and J lost 1, with 4 bases in between. This chain's CDR3 is CASSLGSQETQYF. CDR3 DNA: TGCGCCAGCAGCTTGGGCAGCCAAGAGACCCAGTACTTC.

The V call is TRBV6-2 or TRBV6-3, the J call TRBJ1-5; D may be TRBD1 (5 bases). V lost 0 bases, J lost 7 bases, and 10 bases lay in between. Germline assignment: CDR1 MNHEY and CDR2 SVGEGT. The CDR3 sequence is 14 residues long. The CDR3 here is CASSYSWGEQPQHF. CDR3 nucleotide sequence: TGTGCCAGCAGTTACTCTTGGGGGGAACAGCCCCAGCATTTT.